This T cell receptor (beta chain) was documented in a study of graft-versus-host responses after intestinal transplantation. Study in general: Recipients obtained multivisceral, liver-intestinal, or isolated intestinal transplants.

Of note for this clone: The target antigen is unknown.

The CDR3 is 13 amino acids. After removal of 5 bases from V and 4 bases from J, the junction contained 3 bases not matched to a gene. The germline CDR1 and CDR2 sequences are PRHDT and FYEKMQ (reference sequence). Assay: immunoSEQ multiplex PCR; the TCRdb copy retains only in-frame clones and omits some. The table shows about 71,000 clones, with roughly 91% occurring only once. The specimen was unstimulated CD8+ T cells sorted from spleen or lymph node cells, collected before intestinal transplant. The receptor's source is a human donor who received an intestinal transplant. This sequence joins TRBV13 and TRBJ1-1; 8 bases are a match to TRBD1. CDR3 nucleotide sequence: TGTGCCAGCAGCCCCACAGGGGGCACTGAAGCTTTCTTT. Protein sequence: CASSPTGGTEAFF.